This T cell receptor (beta chain) was sequenced for a study of shared clonotypes between healthy human individuals. In the study overall: Participating donors consisted of a couple of women and a few men aged 18 to 49. The study, taken as a whole, reports: Naive subsets tended to show greater estimated richness than memory subsets. An expected dependence of interdonor clonotype sharing on sequencing depth was noted.

Notes on this clone: The antigen is unknown. The same CDR3 is also encoded by other DNA sequences in this sample.

From germline, CDR1 is SNHLY and CDR2 FYNNEI. Trimming cost V 6 bases and J 4 bases; bases outside gene matches: 5. The CDR3 runs to 14 residues. Source study methods: ImmunoSEQ output lacked quality scores and full-length reads, limiting matched filtering. Produced via immunoSEQ multiplex PCR; TCRdb's table is partial and in-frame only. V and J calls and clone size are given by that table; D and trimming were obtained from the DNA. The sample consists of over 1.4 million clones, roughly 96% of them appearing once. The TCR originated in a man younger than 45 in good health. What was sequenced was naive CD4+ T cells sorted from blood. Indicated subset: CD45RA+ positively selected. This sequence joins TRBV2 and TRBJ2-1, with 8 bases fitting TRBD1. The CDR3 sequence is CASRGQGSYNEQFF. CDR3 nucleotides: TGTGCCAGCAGAGGACAGGGATCATACAATGAGCAGTTCTTC. Looking up the rest from reference TRBV2 and TRBJ2-1 gives the full variable domain: EPEVTQTPSHQVTQMGQEVILRCVPISNHLYFYWYRQILGQKVEFLVSFYNNEISEKSEIFDDQFSVERPDGSNFTLKIRSTKLEDSAMYFCASRGQGSYNEQFFGPGTRLTVL.